Presented here are 13 T cell receptor beta chains from one specimen sequenced in a study of response to subunit inactivated influenza vaccine. TCRdb fed the RT-PCR reads into MiXCR, producing one record per CDR3 protein. The sample includes 800,000 or so distinct CDR3 sequences, 21% of them seen just once. The sequencing used PBMCs from blood, collected 5 days after vaccination. Receptor source: a man aged 45-65 years who received an inactivated influenza vaccine.

The chain carries TRBV10-3 and TRBJ1-5; no reliable D call. This CDR3 has 13 residues. V was clipped by 8 bases and J by 7 bases, with 15 bases between them. CDR1 and CDR2 from the germline V gene are ENHRY and SYGVKD. CDR3: CAIAAGVDQPQHF. The DNA of the CDR3 is TGTGCCATCGCCGCGGGAGTAGACCAGCCCCAGCATTTT.

The table lists this clonotype with a few counts. The chain carries TRBV7-3 and TRBJ2-3; a possible D gene is TRBD1 (5 bases). The CDR3 runs to 13 residues. The germline CDR1 and CDR2 sequences are SGHTA and FQGTGA. The V end was cut by 5 bases, the J end by 6 bases, with 12 bases between. This chain's CDR3 is CASSPQGWDTQYF. The CDR3 DNA reads TGTGCCAGCAGCCCTCAGGGTTGGGATACGCAGTATTTT. The full variable domain, in which reference TRBV7-3 and TRBJ2-3 provide the parts outside the CDR3, is GAGVSQTPSNKVTEKGKYVELRCDPISGHTALYWYRQSLGQGPEFLIYFQGTGAADDSGLPNDRFFAVRPEGSVSTLKIQRTERGDSAVYLCASSPQGWDTQYFGPGTRLTVL.

This chain uses TRBV4-3 with TRBJ2-2; unclear D gene. Trimming took off 2 bases at V and 4 bases at J, with 14 bases between the two ends. The CDR3 has 16 amino acids. Looked up from germline, CDR1 is LGHNA and CDR2 is YSLEER. The CDR3 DNA reads as TGCGCCAGCAGCCAATCCGGTGCTCCCTCCACCGGGGAGCTGTTTTTT. Protein: CASSQSGAPSTGELFF.

V and J are TRBV7-3 and TRBJ2-3; D not certain. V lost 6 bases to trimming and J lost 5 bases, with 12 bases between them. The length of the CDR3 is 13 residues. CDR1 is SGHTA, CDR2 FQGTGA, per germline. The CDR3: CASSKPARDTQYF. CDR3 bases: TGTGCCAGCAGTAAACCGGCCCGAGATACGCAGTATTTT.

This clonotype was detected a few times. CDR3 protein: CASSQPTSGRGVQRFF. The CDR3 DNA sequence: TGCGCCAGCAGCCAACCAACTAGCGGGAGAGGCGTGCAACGGTTCTTC. The V gene is TRBV4-1, the J gene TRBJ2-1; 11 bases agree with TRBD2. The CDR3 contains 16 residues. Trimming removed 2 bases from V and 15 bases from J; junction bases left unmatched: 15. Germline values: CDR1 MGHRA, CDR2 YSYEKL.

This chain joins TRBV4-1 and TRBJ1-4; tentatively, D is TRBD1 (5 bases). Germline V gene sequence: CDR1 MGHRA, CDR2 YSYEKL. The CDR3 has 15 amino acids. Trimming shortened V by 5 bases and J by 8 bases, and 18 bases separated the two germline ends. Written as DNA, the CDR3 is TGCGCCAGCAGCTGGGGGGGGGAGGGCGGCGAAAAACTGTTTTTT. It codes for CASSWGGEGGEKLFF.

This clonotype appeared a few times. CDR3 region: CASSSVRLAGGLGQYF. The CDR3 nucleotides read TGTGCCAGCAGCTCGGTCAGACTAGCGGGAGGTCTGGGGCAGTACTTC. The rearrangement uses TRBV7-9 and TRBJ2-7, with 13 bases matching TRBD2. V gave up 4 bases and J gave up 9 bases; unmatched junction bases: 12. CDR3 length equals 16 residues. Germline CDR1 reads SEHNR; CDR2 reads FQNEAQ (reference sequence).

Ten or more counts support this clonotype. The V gene is TRBV12-3 or TRBV12-4, the J gene TRBJ2-7; D gene ambiguous. The CDR3 runs to 11 residues. Trimming took off 1 base at V and 7 bases at J, with 5 bases between the two ends. The DNA for the CDR3 is TGTGCCAGCAGTTTAGTTGAGGAGCAGTACTTC. Encoded protein: CASSLVEEQYF.

This clonotype was seen more than once but under ten times. This chain connects TRBV18 to TRBJ2-1; perhaps TRBD1 as D (6 bases). Germline CDR1 is KGHSH and CDR2 is LQKENI. The ends were cut back, 4 bases at V and 4 bases at J, with 17 bases in the middle. This CDR3 region has 16 residues. CDR3 residues: CASSQLRGSAYNEQFF. CDR3 coding DNA: TGTGCCAGCTCACAACTCAGGGGAAGTGCATACAATGAGCAGTTCTTC.

This clonotype was recorded many times. V usage is TRBV12-3 or TRBV12-4 and J usage is TRBJ1-1; no definite D call. The CDR3 has 14 residues. The ends were cut back, 2 bases at V and 1 base at J, with 8 bases in the middle. The CDR3 DNA is TGTGCCAGCAGTTTACGACCGCCGAACACTGAAGCTTTCTTT. Its translation is CASSLRPPNTEAFF.

The chain is built from TRBV5-1 and TRBJ2-1, with TRBD2 matching 9 bases. Trimming cost V 2 bases and J 7 bases; bases outside gene matches: 7. Germline lookup yields CDR1 SGHRS and CDR2 YFSETQ. The CDR3 has 15 residues. CDR3 sequence (DNA): TGCGCCAGCAGCTTTATAGCGGGAGCGCGAAATGAGCAGTTCTTC. The encoded protein is CASSFIAGARNEQFF. Variable domain in full (rest from reference TRBV5-1 and TRBJ2-1): KAGVTQTPRYLIKTRGQQVTLSCSPISGHRSVSWYQQTPGQGLQFLFEYFSETQRNKGNFPGRFSGRQFSNSRSEMNVSTLELGDSALYLCASSFIAGARNEQFFGPGTRLTVL.

This clonotype appeared a few times. The chain joins TRBV7-2 to TRBJ1-4, with 8 bases lining up with TRBD1. Germline V gives CDR1 SGHTA, CDR2 FQGNSA. This CDR3 has 15 amino acids. Trimming took 4 bases from V and 8 from J; bases not matched to a gene: 9. The CDR3 here is CASSSQGAGLEKLFF. In DNA, the CDR3 is TGTGCCAGCAGCTCGCAGGGGGCAGGTCTCGAAAAACTGTTTTTT.

This clonotype was seen a few times. This chain links TRBV10-3 with TRBJ2-3, with 10 bases matching TRBD2. V shed 2 bases, J shed 6 bases, and the junction held 8 bases outside the gene matches. Germline V gene data show CDR1 as ENHRY and CDR2 as SYGVKD. The CDR3 length is 16 residues. This CDR3 reads CAISEELAGGRDTQYF. The CDR3 DNA reads as TGTGCCATCAGTGAGGAATTAGCGGGAGGTCGGGATACGCAGTATTTT.